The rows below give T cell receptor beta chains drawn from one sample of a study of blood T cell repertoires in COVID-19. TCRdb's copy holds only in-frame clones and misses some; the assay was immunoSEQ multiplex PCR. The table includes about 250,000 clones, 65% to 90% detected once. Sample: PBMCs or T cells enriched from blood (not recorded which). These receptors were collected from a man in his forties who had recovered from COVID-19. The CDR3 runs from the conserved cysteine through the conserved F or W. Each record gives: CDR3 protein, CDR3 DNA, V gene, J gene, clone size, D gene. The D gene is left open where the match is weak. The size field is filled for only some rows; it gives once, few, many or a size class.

cdr3_aa: CASTPPQGGSTEAFF; cdr3_nt: TGTGCCAGCACCCCTCCGCAAGGCGGGAGCACTGAAGCTTTCTTT; v_call: TRBV6-5; j_call: TRBJ1-1; clone_size: -; d_call: -
cdr3_aa: CASSLAGGVPYGYTF; cdr3_nt: TGCGCCAGCAGCTTGGCCGGGGGGGTACCCTATGGCTACACCTTC; v_call: TRBV5-1; j_call: TRBJ1-2; clone_size: few; d_call: -
cdr3_aa: CASSKRQGASPEAFF; cdr3_nt: TGTGCCAGCAGTAAACGACAGGGGGCGAGTCCTGAAGCTTTCTTT; v_call: TRBV6-5; j_call: TRBJ1-1; clone_size: -; d_call: TRBD1
cdr3_aa: CASSLEQGGYNEQFF; cdr3_nt: TGTGCCAGCAGCTTAGAACAGGGGGGTTACAATGAGCAGTTCTTC; v_call: TRBV7-9; j_call: TRBJ2-1; clone_size: -; d_call: TRBD1
cdr3_aa: CASSLWFPAGHGSGNTIYF; cdr3_nt: TGTGCCAGCAGTTTATGGTTCCCGGCAGGGCATGGATCCGGAAACACCATATATTTT; v_call: TRBV28; j_call: TRBJ1-3; clone_size: -; d_call: -
cdr3_aa: CASSPERKYSGFDNSPLHF; cdr3_nt: TGTGCCAGCAGCCCTGAAAGGAAATACTCAGGATTCGATAATTCACCCCTCCACTTT; v_call: TRBV4-2; j_call: TRBJ1-6; clone_size: -; d_call: -
cdr3_aa: CASSKQRVDTDTQYF; cdr3_nt: TGTGCCAGCAGCAAACAGAGGGTGGACACAGATACGCAGTATTTT; v_call: TRBV9; j_call: TRBJ2-3; clone_size: -; d_call: -
cdr3_aa: CASSLGPHQPQHF; cdr3_nt: TGTGCCAGCAGTTTAGGCCCCCATCAGCCCCAGCATTTT; v_call: TRBV27; j_call: TRBJ1-5; clone_size: -; d_call: -
cdr3_aa: CASSLGQVETEAFF; cdr3_nt: TGTGCCAGCAGCTTAGGTCAGGTTGAGACTGAAGCTTTCTTT; v_call: TRBV7-2; j_call: TRBJ1-1; clone_size: -; d_call: -
cdr3_aa: CATSSREHLPDTQYF; cdr3_nt: TGTGCCACCAGTTCGAGGGAGCACCTTCCAGATACGCAGTATTTT; v_call: TRBV24-1; j_call: TRBJ2-3; clone_size: -; d_call: -
cdr3_aa: CASSLVAGGSYNEQFF; cdr3_nt: TGTGCCAGCAGCTTAGTGGCGGGAGGTAGCTACAATGAGCAGTTCTTC; v_call: TRBV11-2; j_call: TRBJ2-1; clone_size: -; d_call: TRBD2
cdr3_aa: CASSLDGQTTEAFF; cdr3_nt: TGTGCCAGCAGCTTAGATGGACAGACCACTGAAGCTTTCTTT; v_call: TRBV11-3; j_call: TRBJ1-1; clone_size: few; d_call: -
cdr3_aa: CASSEGQGVGETQYF; cdr3_nt: TGTGCCAGCAGTGAGGGACAGGGGGTAGGAGAGACCCAGTACTTC; v_call: TRBV2; j_call: TRBJ2-5; clone_size: -; d_call: TRBD1
cdr3_aa: CASNTQGAFYNEQFF; cdr3_nt: TGTGCCAGCAACACACAGGGGGCCTTCTACAATGAGCAGTTCTTC; v_call: TRBV28; j_call: TRBJ2-1; clone_size: -; d_call: TRBD1
cdr3_aa: CASSSRRAPAHF; cdr3_nt: TGTGCCAGTAGTTCCCGGCGGGCGCCCGCGCATTTT; v_call: TRBV19; j_call: TRBJ1-5; clone_size: -; d_call: -
cdr3_aa: CASSLEAASYNEQFF; cdr3_nt: TGCGCCAGCAGCTTGGAAGCGGCGTCCTACAATGAGCAGTTCTTC; v_call: TRBV5-1; j_call: TRBJ2-1; clone_size: -; d_call: -
cdr3_aa: CASSLPDFPPETQYF; cdr3_nt: TGCGCCAGCAGTCTACCGGACTTCCCACCCGAGACCCAGTACTTC; v_call: TRBV23-1; j_call: TRBJ2-5; clone_size: -; d_call: -
cdr3_aa: CASSQDHREFATEAFF; cdr3_nt: TGTGCCAGCAGCCAAGACCACAGGGAGTTTGCCACTGAAGCTTTCTTT; v_call: TRBV3-1/TRBV3-2; j_call: TRBJ1-1; clone_size: -; d_call: -
cdr3_aa: CASSPHGGGADTGELFF; cdr3_nt: TGCGCCAGCAGCCCCCACGGGGGAGGGGCGGACACCGGGGAGCTGTTTTTT; v_call: TRBV5-1; j_call: TRBJ2-2; clone_size: -; d_call: TRBD2
cdr3_aa: CASSPPGSQGARQPQHF; cdr3_nt: TGTGCCAGCTCACCACCGGGATCCCAGGGGGCCCGGCAGCCCCAGCATTTT; v_call: TRBV18; j_call: TRBJ1-5; clone_size: -; d_call: TRBD1
cdr3_aa: CAISESGQGAYNSPLHF; cdr3_nt: TGTGCCATCAGTGAGTCTGGACAGGGCGCTTATAATTCACCCCTCCACTTT; v_call: TRBV10-3; j_call: TRBJ1-6; clone_size: -; d_call: TRBD1
cdr3_aa: CASSINRGETQYF; cdr3_nt: TGTGCCAGTAGTATAAACCGGGGGGAGACCCAGTACTTC; v_call: TRBV19; j_call: TRBJ2-5; clone_size: -; d_call: -
cdr3_aa: CASSLLGQAYNEQFF; cdr3_nt: TGTGCCAGCAGTTTATTGGGACAGGCTTACAATGAGCAGTTCTTC; v_call: TRBV28; j_call: TRBJ2-1; clone_size: once; d_call: TRBD1
cdr3_aa: CASSSQSNSGNTIYF; cdr3_nt: TGTGCCAGCAGCTCCCAGTCGAACTCTGGAAACACCATATATTTT; v_call: TRBV7-8; j_call: TRBJ1-3; clone_size: -; d_call: -
cdr3_aa: CASSLARETQYF; cdr3_nt: TGTGCCAGCAGCTTAGCCCGGGAGACCCAGTACTTC; v_call: TRBV7-6; j_call: TRBJ2-5; clone_size: -; d_call: -
cdr3_aa: CASSPLGTSGLYEQYF; cdr3_nt: TGTGCCAGCAGCCCACTAGGGACTAGCGGCCTCTACGAGCAGTACTTC; v_call: TRBV4-2; j_call: TRBJ2-7; clone_size: -; d_call: TRBD2
cdr3_aa: CASSRGGAHEQYF; cdr3_nt: TGTGCCAGCAGCAGAGGGGGGGCCCACGAGCAGTACTTC; v_call: TRBV12-3/TRBV12-4; j_call: TRBJ2-7; clone_size: -; d_call: -
cdr3_aa: CASSLGTGGTGELFF; cdr3_nt: TGCGCCAGCAGCTTAGGGACAGGGGGTACCGGGGAGCTGTTTTTT; v_call: TRBV5-1; j_call: TRBJ2-2; clone_size: -; d_call: TRBD1
cdr3_aa: CASSPLRGRGPYEQYF; cdr3_nt: TGTGCCAGCAGCCCCCTCCGGGGCAGGGGCCCCTACGAGCAGTACTTC; v_call: TRBV11-2; j_call: TRBJ2-7; clone_size: once; d_call: -
cdr3_aa: CASSYDPSGEKLFF; cdr3_nt: TGTGCCAGCAGTTACGATCCCTCGGGAGAAAAACTGTTTTTT; v_call: TRBV6-5; j_call: TRBJ1-4; clone_size: -; d_call: -
cdr3_aa: CASSETGTYEQYF; cdr3_nt: TGTGCCAGCTCAGAGACAGGGACCTACGAGCAGTACTTC; v_call: TRBV18; j_call: TRBJ2-7; clone_size: -; d_call: TRBD1
cdr3_aa: CATSREGAGRVETQYF; cdr3_nt: TGTGCCACCAGCAGAGAGGGCGCAGGGAGGGTCGAGACCCAGTACTTC; v_call: TRBV15; j_call: TRBJ2-5; clone_size: few; d_call: TRBD2
cdr3_aa: CASSFARVAYEQYF; cdr3_nt: TGTGCCAGCAGCTTTGCCAGGGTGGCCTACGAGCAGTACTTC; v_call: TRBV7-2; j_call: TRBJ2-7; clone_size: -; d_call: -
cdr3_aa: CASSNIGGRNTGELFF; cdr3_nt: TGTGCCAGCAGCAACATAGGCGGGAGAAACACCGGGGAGCTGTTTTTT; v_call: TRBV21-1; j_call: TRBJ2-2; clone_size: -; d_call: -
cdr3_aa: CASSPGTVNTEAFF; cdr3_nt: TGTGCCAGCAGTCCCGGGACAGTAAACACTGAAGCTTTCTTT; v_call: TRBV6-5; j_call: TRBJ1-1; clone_size: -; d_call: TRBD1
cdr3_aa: CATSRELGQGSFEQFF; cdr3_nt: TGTGCCACCAGCAGAGAACTGGGACAGGGAAGTTTTGAGCAGTTCTTC; v_call: TRBV15; j_call: TRBJ2-1; clone_size: -; d_call: TRBD1
cdr3_aa: CAISEVSGGGEQFF; cdr3_nt: TGTGCCATCAGTGAAGTTAGCGGGGGAGGCGAGCAGTTCTTC; v_call: TRBV10-3; j_call: TRBJ2-1; clone_size: -; d_call: TRBD2
cdr3_aa: CASSWDLPNNEQFF; cdr3_nt: TGTGCCAGTAGTTGGGACTTACCTAACAATGAGCAGTTCTTC; v_call: TRBV19; j_call: TRBJ2-1; clone_size: -; d_call: -
cdr3_aa: CASSLGGTLYEQYF; cdr3_nt: TGTGCCAGCAGTTTAGGCGGGACTCTTTACGAGCAGTACTTC; v_call: TRBV28; j_call: TRBJ2-7; clone_size: -; d_call: -
cdr3_aa: CSASREGDQPQHF; cdr3_nt: TGCAGTGCTAGTAGGGAGGGGGATCAGCCCCAGCATTTT; v_call: TRBV20-1; j_call: TRBJ1-5; clone_size: -; d_call: -
cdr3_aa: CAGETGGNEKLFF; cdr3_nt: TGTGCCGGGGAAACAGGGGGTAATGAAAAACTGTTTTTT; v_call: TRBV9; j_call: TRBJ1-4; clone_size: -; d_call: TRBD1
cdr3_aa: CASNTGDNEQFF; cdr3_nt: TGTGCCAGCAACACAGGAGACAATGAGCAGTTCTTC; v_call: TRBV2; j_call: TRBJ2-1; clone_size: -; d_call: -
cdr3_aa: CATSRGGTGRFDEQFF; cdr3_nt: TGTGCCACCAGCAGAGGCGGGACAGGGAGGTTCGATGAGCAGTTCTTC; v_call: TRBV15; j_call: TRBJ2-1; clone_size: -; d_call: TRBD1
cdr3_aa: CASGGGFDSGANVLTF; cdr3_nt: TGTGCCAGTGGAGGTGGATTCGACTCTGGGGCCAACGTCCTGACTTTC; v_call: TRBV19; j_call: TRBJ2-6; clone_size: -; d_call: -
cdr3_aa: CASSERMSPLHF; cdr3_nt: TGTGCCAGCAGTGAGCGGATGTCACCCCTCCACTTT; v_call: TRBV28; j_call: TRBJ1-6; clone_size: -; d_call: -
cdr3_aa: CASSQLDRNNSPLHF; cdr3_nt: TGCGCCAGCAGCCAGCTGGACAGGAATAATTCACCCCTCCACTTT; v_call: TRBV4-1; j_call: TRBJ1-6; clone_size: -; d_call: TRBD1
cdr3_aa: CASSFTGSPLHF; cdr3_nt: TGTGCCAGCAGTTTCACGGGTTCACCCCTCCACTTT; v_call: TRBV12-3/TRBV12-4; j_call: TRBJ1-6; clone_size: -; d_call: -
cdr3_aa: CASSLGPETQYF; cdr3_nt: TGTGCCAGTAGTCTGGGCCCAGAGACCCAGTACTTC; v_call: TRBV19; j_call: TRBJ2-5; clone_size: -; d_call: -
cdr3_aa: CASSQTSGGSSYNEQFF; cdr3_nt: TGCGCCAGCAGCCAGACTAGCGGGGGAAGCTCCTACAATGAGCAGTTCTTC; v_call: TRBV4-1; j_call: TRBJ2-1; clone_size: many; d_call: TRBD2
cdr3_aa: CSVELSVTEQYF; cdr3_nt: TGCAGCGTTGAGTTATCAGTTACCGAGCAGTACTTC; v_call: TRBV29-1; j_call: TRBJ2-7; clone_size: once; d_call: -
cdr3_aa: CASRDRYLSNEQFF; cdr3_nt: TGTGCCAGCAGGGACAGGTACTTATCCAATGAGCAGTTCTTC; v_call: TRBV2; j_call: TRBJ2-1; clone_size: -; d_call: TRBD1
cdr3_aa: CASNVEKNTEAFF; cdr3_nt: TGTGCCAGTAACGTGGAGAAGAACACTGAAGCTTTCTTT; v_call: TRBV19; j_call: TRBJ1-1; clone_size: -; d_call: -
cdr3_aa: CASSLTRSTDTQYF; cdr3_nt: TGTGCCAGCAGCCTGACTAGATCCACAGATACGCAGTATTTT; v_call: TRBV7-2; j_call: TRBJ2-3; clone_size: -; d_call: -
cdr3_aa: CAWSAGGGLLDGYTF; cdr3_nt: TGTGCCTGGAGTGCCGGGGGGGGGTTACTGGATGGCTACACCTTC; v_call: TRBV30; j_call: TRBJ1-2; clone_size: -; d_call: -
cdr3_aa: CATNKLGWTGDGYTF; cdr3_nt: TGTGCCACCAATAAGTTGGGCTGGACAGGGGATGGCTACACCTTC; v_call: TRBV6-5; j_call: TRBJ1-2; clone_size: -; d_call: TRBD1
cdr3_aa: CASSLQGAQYGYTF; cdr3_nt: TGTGCCAGCAGTCTGCAGGGGGCCCAATATGGCTACACCTTC; v_call: TRBV13; j_call: TRBJ1-2; clone_size: -; d_call: TRBD1